This T cell receptor beta chain is from a study of T cell responses to AZD1222 COVID-19 vaccine. Study overall: Researchers grouped second doses given at about 4 or about 12 weeks into one pool.

Remarks on this clone: The antigen remains unidentified.

Regarding the study as a whole: Donors, mostly white British, included more females; clonal diversity was possibly underestimated. Only a handful of AZD1222 recipients, roughly 6 in all, had baseline seropositivity. Spike-specific TCR repertoires showed rising breadth and depth after two AZD1222 doses.

Libraries were prepared by immunoSEQ multiplex PCR; TCRdb keeps only in-frame clonotypes and omits some of them. The repertoire has some 97,000 clones, about 83% of them found once; the top ten carry approximately 15%. The CDR3 consists of 15 residues. The ends were cut back, 2 bases at V and 6 bases at J, with 11 bases in the middle. Germline V CDR1 and CDR2: KGHSH, LQKENI. This clonotype was sampled from an adult in good health. The sequencing here drew on peripheral blood, taken on day 0 of AZD1222 vaccination. The chain employs TRBV18 and TRBJ1-6; D call uncertain. The CDR3 sequence: CASSPGSTSNSPLHF. The CDR3 DNA reads as TGTGCCAGCTCACCAGGGAGTACCTCTAATTCACCCCTCCACTTT.